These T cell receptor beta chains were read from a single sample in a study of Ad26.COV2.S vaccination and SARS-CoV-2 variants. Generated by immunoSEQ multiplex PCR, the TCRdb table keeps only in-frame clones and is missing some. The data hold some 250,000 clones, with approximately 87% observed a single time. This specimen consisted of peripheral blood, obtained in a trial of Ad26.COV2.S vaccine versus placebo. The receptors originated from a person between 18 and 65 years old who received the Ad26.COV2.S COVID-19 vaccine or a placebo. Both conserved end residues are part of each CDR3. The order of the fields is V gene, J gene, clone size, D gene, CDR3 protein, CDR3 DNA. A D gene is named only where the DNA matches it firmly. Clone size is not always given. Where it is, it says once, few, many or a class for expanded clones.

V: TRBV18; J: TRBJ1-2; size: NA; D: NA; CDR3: CASSPAEHYGYTF; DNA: TGTGCCAGCTCACCAGCCGAGCACTATGGCTACACCTTC
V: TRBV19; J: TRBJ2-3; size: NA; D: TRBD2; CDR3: CASSASGVGPDTQYF; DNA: TGTGCCAGTAGTGCTAGCGGGGTCGGCCCAGATACGCAGTATTTT
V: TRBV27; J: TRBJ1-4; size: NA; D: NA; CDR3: CASSLIPRATNEKLFF; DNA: TGTGCCAGCAGTTTGATCCCTCGGGCAACTAATGAAAAACTGTTTTTT
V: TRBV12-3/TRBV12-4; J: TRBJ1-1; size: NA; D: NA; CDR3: CASSPYFGSEAFF; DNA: TGTGCCAGCAGCCCTTATTTTGGATCTGAAGCTTTCTTT
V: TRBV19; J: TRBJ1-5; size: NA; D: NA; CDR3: CASSIGVESNQPQHF; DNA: TGTGCCAGTAGTATCGGGGTAGAAAGCAATCAGCCCCAGCATTTT
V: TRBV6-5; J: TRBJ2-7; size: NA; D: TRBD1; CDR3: CASSRGQGGAYEQYF; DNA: TGTGCCAGCAGTAGGGGACAGGGAGGGGCCTACGAGCAGTACTTC
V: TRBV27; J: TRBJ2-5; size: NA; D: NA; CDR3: CASSFFGGQETQYF; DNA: TGTGCCAGCAGTTTTTTCGGGGGCCAAGAGACCCAGTACTTC
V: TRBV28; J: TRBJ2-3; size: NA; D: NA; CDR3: CASKGSGPDTQYF; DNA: TGTGCCTCTAAGGGATCCGGCCCAGATACGCAGTATTTT
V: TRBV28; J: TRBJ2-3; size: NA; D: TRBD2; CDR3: CASTQRTSGGTDTQYF; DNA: TGTGCCAGCACCCAACGGACTAGCGGGGGAACAGATACGCAGTATTTT
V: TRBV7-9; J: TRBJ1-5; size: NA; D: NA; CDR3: CASSLAGPGNQPQHF; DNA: TGTGCCAGCAGCTTAGCGGGGCCAGGCAATCAGCCCCAGCATTTT
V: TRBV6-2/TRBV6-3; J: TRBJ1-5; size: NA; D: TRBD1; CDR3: CASSYPRQGTRGNQPQHF; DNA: TGTGCCAGCAGTTACCCCAGACAGGGGACCAGGGGCAATCAGCCCCAGCATTTT
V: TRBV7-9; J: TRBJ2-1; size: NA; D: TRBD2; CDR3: CASSPTLAGPYNEQFF; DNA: TGTGCCAGCAGCCCTACACTAGCGGGACCATACAATGAGCAGTTCTTC
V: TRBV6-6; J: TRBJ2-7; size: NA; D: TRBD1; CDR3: CASSVTGVSYEQYF; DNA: TGTGCCAGCAGTGTGACAGGGGTATCCTACGAGCAGTACTTC
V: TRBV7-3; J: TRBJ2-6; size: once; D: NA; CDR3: CASSFSGANVLTF; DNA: TGTGCCAGCAGCTTCTCTGGGGCCAACGTCCTGACTTTC
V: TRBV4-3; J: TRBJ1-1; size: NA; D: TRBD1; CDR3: CASRMTGMNTEAFF; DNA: TGCGCCAGCAGGATGACAGGGATGAACACTGAAGCTTTCTTT
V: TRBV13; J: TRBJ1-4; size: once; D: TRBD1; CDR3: CASSFRGLGEKLFF; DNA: TGTGCCAGCAGCTTCAGGGGGCTCGGAGAAAAACTGTTTTTT
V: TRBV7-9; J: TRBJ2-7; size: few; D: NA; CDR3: CASSLPDTGSYEQYF; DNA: TGTGCCAGCAGCCTCCCAGACACGGGCTCCTACGAGCAGTACTTC
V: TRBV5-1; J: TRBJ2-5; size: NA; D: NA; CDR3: CASSLGGRTQETQYF; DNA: TGCGCCAGCAGCTTGGGAGGGCGGACCCAAGAGACCCAGTACTTC
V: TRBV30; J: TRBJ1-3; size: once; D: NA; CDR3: CAWSVSGAGNTIYF; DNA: TGTGCCTGGAGTGTATCGGGAGCTGGAAACACCATATATTTT
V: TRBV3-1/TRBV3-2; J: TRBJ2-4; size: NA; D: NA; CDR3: CASSSRGGRGSNIQYF; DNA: TGTGCCAGCAGCTCTAGGGGGGGACGGGGAAGCAACATTCAGTACTTC
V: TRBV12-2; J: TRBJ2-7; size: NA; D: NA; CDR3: CASRETLAVGANEQYF; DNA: TGTGCAAGTCGCGAAACCTTAGCGGTGGGGGCGAACGAGCAGTACTTC
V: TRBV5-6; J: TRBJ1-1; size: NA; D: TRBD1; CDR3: CASTSKTDRDSSEAFF; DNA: TGTGCCAGCACCAGTAAGACCGACAGGGATTCATCTGAAGCTTTCTTT
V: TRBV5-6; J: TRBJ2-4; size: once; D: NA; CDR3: CASSLGFRGRGDIQYF; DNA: TGTGCCAGCAGCTTGGGGTTCCGGGGGCGCGGAGACATTCAGTACTTC
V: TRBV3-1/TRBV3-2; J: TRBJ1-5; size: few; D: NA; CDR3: CASSQDLTGPNQPQHF; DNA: TGTGCCAGCAGCCAAGATCTAACAGGGCCCAATCAGCCCCAGCATTTT
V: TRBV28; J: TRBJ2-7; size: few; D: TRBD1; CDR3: CASRPGTVLSYEQYF; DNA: TGTGCCAGCAGGCCAGGGACAGTTTTGTCCTACGAGCAGTACTTC
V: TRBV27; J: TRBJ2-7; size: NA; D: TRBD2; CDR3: CASSLFPSGTSQSPGNEQYF; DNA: TGTGCCAGCAGTTTATTCCCCTCCGGGACTAGTCAGTCGCCAGGAAACGAGCAGTACTTC
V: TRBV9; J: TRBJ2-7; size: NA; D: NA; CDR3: CASSVEGGAGEQYF; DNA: TGTGCCAGCAGCGTAGAAGGGGGAGCAGGGGAGCAGTACTTC
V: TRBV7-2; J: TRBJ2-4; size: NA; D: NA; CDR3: CASSDTAKNIQYF; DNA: TGTGCCAGCAGTGATACGGCCAAAAACATTCAGTACTTC
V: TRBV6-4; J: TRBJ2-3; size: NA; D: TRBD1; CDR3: CASSGQGGDTQYF; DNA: TGTGCCAGCAGTGGACAGGGGGGTGATACGCAGTATTTT
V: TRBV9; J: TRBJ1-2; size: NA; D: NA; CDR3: CASSVRLNYGYTF; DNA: TGTGCCAGCAGCGTAAGGTTGAACTATGGCTACACCTTC
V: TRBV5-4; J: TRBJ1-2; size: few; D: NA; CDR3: CASSLGRTAYYGYTF; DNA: TGTGCCAGCAGCCTGGGCCGGACAGCTTACTATGGCTACACCTTC
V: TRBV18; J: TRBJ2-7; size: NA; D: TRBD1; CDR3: CASSPGTGGAYEQYF; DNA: TGTGCCAGCTCACCAGGGACAGGGGGGGCCTACGAGCAGTACTTC
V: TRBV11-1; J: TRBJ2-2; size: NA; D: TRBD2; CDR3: CASRPRAREGTGELFF; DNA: TGTGCCAGCAGACCAAGGGCCAGGGAGGGGACCGGGGAGCTGTTTTTT
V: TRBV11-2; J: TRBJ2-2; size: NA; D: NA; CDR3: CASSSSWTANTGELFF; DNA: TGTGCCAGCAGCTCCTCTTGGACGGCAAACACCGGGGAGCTGTTTTTT
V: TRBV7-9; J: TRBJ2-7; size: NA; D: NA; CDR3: CASSSGRVYEQYF; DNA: TGTGCCAGCAGCTCGGGTCGTGTCTACGAGCAGTACTTC
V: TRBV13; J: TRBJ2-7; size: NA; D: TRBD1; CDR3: CASSFQGAGEQYF; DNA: TGTGCCAGCAGCTTCCAGGGGGCAGGGGAGCAGTACTTC
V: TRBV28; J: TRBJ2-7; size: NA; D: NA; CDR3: CASSLSSGTEYEQYF; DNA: TGTGCCAGCAGTTTATCCTCCGGGACCGAGTACGAGCAGTACTTC
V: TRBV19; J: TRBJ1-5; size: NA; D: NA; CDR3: CASSIPSGRGRGRRNQPQHF; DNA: TGTGCCAGTAGTATCCCATCGGGCAGGGGCAGGGGCAGGCGCAATCAGCCCCAGCATTTT
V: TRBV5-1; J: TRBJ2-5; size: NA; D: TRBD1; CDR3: CASSRWTGKETQYF; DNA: TGCGCCAGCAGTAGGTGGACAGGCAAAGAGACCCAGTACTTC
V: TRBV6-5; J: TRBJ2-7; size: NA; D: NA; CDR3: CASSYSGTWNSYEQYF; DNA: TGTGCCAGCAGTTACTCGGGAACATGGAACTCCTACGAGCAGTACTTC
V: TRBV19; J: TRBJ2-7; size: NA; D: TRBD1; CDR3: CASSIVGTGLGSYEQYF; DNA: TGTGCCAGTAGTATCGTCGGGACAGGCCTAGGCTCCTACGAGCAGTACTTC
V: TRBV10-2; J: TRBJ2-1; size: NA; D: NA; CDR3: CASSGWGVREQFF; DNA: TGCGCCAGCAGTGGATGGGGGGTGCGAGAGCAGTTCTTC
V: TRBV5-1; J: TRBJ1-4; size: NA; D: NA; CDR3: CASSLGGGQVEKLFF; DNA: TGCGCCAGCAGCTTGGGCGGGGGGCAGGTTGAAAAACTGTTTTTT
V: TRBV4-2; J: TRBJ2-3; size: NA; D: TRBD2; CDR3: CASSQYPPGLAGGLSTDTQYF; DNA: TGTGCCAGCAGCCAATACCCACCGGGACTAGCGGGGGGACTCAGCACAGATACGCAGTATTTT
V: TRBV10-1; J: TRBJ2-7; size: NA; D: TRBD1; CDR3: CASIKLRTGDEQYF; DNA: TGCGCCAGCATTAAGCTAAGGACAGGGGACGAGCAGTACTTC
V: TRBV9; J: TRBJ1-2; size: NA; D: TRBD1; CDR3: CASSVDTGGISNYGYTF; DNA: TGTGCCAGCAGCGTAGACACAGGGGGAATCAGCAACTATGGCTACACCTTC
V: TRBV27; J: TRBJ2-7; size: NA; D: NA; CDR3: CASSLSPSYEQYF; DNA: TGTGCCAGCAGTTTATCTCCCAGCTACGAGCAGTACTTC
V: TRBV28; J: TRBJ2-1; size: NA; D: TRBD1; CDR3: CASRSDRDNEQFF; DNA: TGTGCCAGCAGATCGGACAGGGACAATGAGCAGTTCTTC
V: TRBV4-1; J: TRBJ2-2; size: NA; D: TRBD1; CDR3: CASSRLSGGDELFF; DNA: TGCGCCAGCAGCCGGTTATCAGGGGGCGATGAGCTGTTTTTT
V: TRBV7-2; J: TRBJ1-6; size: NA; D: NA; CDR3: CASSLWGGGVNSPLHF; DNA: TGTGCCAGCAGCTTATGGGGGGGTGGGGTCAATTCACCCCTCCACTTT
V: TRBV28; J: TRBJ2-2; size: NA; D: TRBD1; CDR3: CAILGQFTGELFF; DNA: TGTGCCATCCTGGGACAGTTCACCGGGGAGCTGTTTTTT